The 10 T cell receptor beta chains given below trace back to one sample, sequenced in a study of beta chain features in type 1 diabetes. Isolated RNA was reverse transcribed in full, so expressed TCRB transcripts were sequenced. Produced via immunoSEQ multiplex PCR; TCRdb's table is partial and in-frame only. This table holds about 470,000 clones, approximately 30% found once. Specimen: naive CD4+ T cells from blood. The receptors stem from a young man in good health.

This clone occurred a few times. This sequence joins TRBV28 and TRBJ2-1; 9 nucleotides match TRBD1. CDR3 length: 16 residues. V lost 7 bases and J lost 2; bases outside the gene matches: 9. CDR1 and CDR2 from the germline V gene are MDHEN and SYDVKM. CDR3 sequence (DNA): TGTGCCAGCACCCCTGGACAGGGGTTACCCTACAATGAGCAGTTCTTC. It yields the protein CASTPGQGLPYNEQFF.

This chain links TRBV29-1 with TRBJ2-1, with TRBD2 identical over 10 bases. CDR1 is SQVTM, CDR2 ANQGSEA, per germline. Germline trimming cut 7 bases from V and 3 bases from J; bases unmatched to any gene: 15. This CDR3 is 17 amino acids long. The CDR3 DNA follows: TGCAGCGGCACCCAGGCGGCTAGCGGGAGAGGCTACAATGAGCAGTTCTTC. Translated, it gives CSGTQAASGRGYNEQFF.

A few counts support this clone. The rearrangement joins TRBV30 to TRBJ2-7; 7 nucleotides align to TRBD2. The germline CDR1 and CDR2 sequences are GTSNPN and SVGIG (reference sequence). The length of the CDR3 is 15 residues. Trimming took 0 bases from V and 3 from J; bases not matched to a gene: 8. The CDR3 bases are TGTGCCTGGAGTGTACGGCGGGGGTTGCTCTACGAGCAGTACTTC. Its translation is CAWSVRRGLLYEQYF.

This clone has just a few counts. The chain combines TRBV18 with TRBJ2-5; D uncertain. Germline values: CDR1 KGHSH, CDR2 LQKENI. The CDR3 has 15 amino acids. V lost 2 bases, J lost 2 bases, and 12 bases lay in between. The CDR3 here is CASSPNYGDQETQYF. Here the CDR3 DNA reads TGTGCCAGCTCACCAAACTACGGAGATCAAGAGACCCAGTACTTC.

This clone was counted between two and nine times. The V call is TRBV18, the J call TRBJ2-1; no clear D gene. The CDR3 extends over 15 amino acids. V was clipped by 1 base and J by 0 bases, with 7 bases between them. Germline assignment: CDR1 KGHSH and CDR2 LQKENI. CDR3 loop: CASSPRSSSYNEQFF. CDR3 sequence (DNA): TGTGCCAGCTCACCACGGTCGAGCTCCTACAATGAGCAGTTCTTC.

The chain carries TRBV19 and TRBJ2-4; perhaps TRBD1 as D (6 bases). This CDR3 comprises 15 residues. The V and J ends lost 1 base and 6 bases respectively, with 13 bases between them. The germline V gene encodes CDR1 LNHDA and CDR2 SQIVND (reference sequence). Written as DNA, the CDR3 is TGTGCCAGTAGTATAGGTGGACAGTCCGCAAACATTCAGTACTTC. It encodes CASSIGGQSANIQYF.

The sample holds a few counts of this clone. The chain joins TRBV9 to TRBJ2-3, with D perhaps TRBD2 (6 bases). Trimming left V 4 bases short and J 1 base short, with 16 bases between. Germline assignment: CDR1 SGDLS and CDR2 YYNGEE. The length of the CDR3 is 16 residues. The CDR3 loop is CASSPGASERTDTQYF. In DNA form, the CDR3 reads TGTGCCAGCAGCCCCGGGGCTAGCGAACGCACAGATACGCAGTATTTT.

This clone appeared a few times. The V gene is TRBV4-2, the J gene TRBJ2-1, with TRBD2 as a possible D gene (6 bases). The germline V gene encodes CDR1 LGHNA and CDR2 YNFKEQ. The CDR3 spans 14 residues. Trimming pared 0 bases from V and 9 bases from J, leaving 12 bases between. CDR3 DNA sequence: TGTGCCAGCAGCCAAGATTGGACTATCGCTGAGCAGTTCTTC. Translating gives CASSQDWTIAEQFF.

The gene calls are TRBV9 and TRBJ2-2; D not resolved. The CDR3 length is 13 residues. Germline V gene data show CDR1 as SGDLS and CDR2 as YYNGEE. With 0 bases removed from V and 6 bases from J, the gap between germline ends came to 6 bases. CDR3 loop: CASSVGSSGELFF. The DNA of the CDR3 is TGTGCCAGCAGCGTAGGAAGTTCCGGGGAGCTGTTTTTT.

The rearrangement links TRBV30 to TRBJ2-5; TRBD2 agrees at 8 bases. V was clipped by 3 bases and J by 9 bases; unmatched bases: 15. Germline-derived CDR1 and CDR2 are GTSNPN and SVGIG (reference sequence). The CDR3 loop spans 15 amino acids. The CDR3 loop is CAWRKVLAGGGSQYF. The CDR3 region has the DNA TGTGCCTGGAGAAAAGTGCTAGCGGGTGGCGGGTCCCAGTACTTC. The full variable domain, its missing parts supplied by reference TRBV30 and TRBJ2-5, is SQTIHQWPATLVQPVGSPLSLECTVEGTSNPNLYWYRQAAGRGLQLLFYSVGIGQISSEVPQNLSASRPQDRQFILSSKKLLLSDSGFYLCAWRKVLAGGGSQYFGPGTRLLVL.